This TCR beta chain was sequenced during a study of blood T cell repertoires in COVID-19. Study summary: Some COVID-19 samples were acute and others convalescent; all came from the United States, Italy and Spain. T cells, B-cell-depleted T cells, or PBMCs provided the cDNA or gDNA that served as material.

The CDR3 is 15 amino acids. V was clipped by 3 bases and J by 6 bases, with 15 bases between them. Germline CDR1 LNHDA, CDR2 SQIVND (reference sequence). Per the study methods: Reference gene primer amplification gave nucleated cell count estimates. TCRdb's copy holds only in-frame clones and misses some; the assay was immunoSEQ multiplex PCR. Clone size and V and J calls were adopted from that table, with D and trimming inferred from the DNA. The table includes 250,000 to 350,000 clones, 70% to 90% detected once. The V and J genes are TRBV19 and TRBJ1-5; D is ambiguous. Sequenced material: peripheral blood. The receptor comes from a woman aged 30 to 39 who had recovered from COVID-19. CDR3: CASSIESAAGQPQHF. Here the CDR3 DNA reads TGTGCCAGTAGTATTGAGAGCGCTGCTGGTCAGCCCCAGCATTTT.